Following are 18 T cell receptor beta chains from one sample sequenced in a study of T cell clonality in common variable immunodeficiency. Their antigens remain unidentified. Regarding the study as a whole: Common variable immunodeficiency TCR beta sequences reportedly had fewer deletions and N-nucleotide insertions.

TCRdb's table, derived via immunoSEQ multiplex PCR, lists solely in-frame clones and lacks some. The table lists about 28,000 clones, with no singletons. Sequenced material: peripheral blood mononuclear cells. Receptors originate from a human donor with common variable immunodeficiency.

On this clone itself: The read halts 3 residues ahead of the CDR3 end, with the missing end drawn from the germline J gene. The chain combines TRBV7-2 with TRBJ2-7, with D maybe TRBD2 (7 bases). The CDR3 sequence is 13 residues long. V was pared by 3 bases and J by 5 bases, with 11 bases between. Germline CDR1 and CDR2: SGHTA and FQGNSA. CDR3 bases read: TGTGCCAGCAGCTTGCGGGGGCGGAACGAG. It specifies CASSLRGRNE. The CDR3 in full is CASSLRGRNEQYF. Drawing the rest from reference TRBV7-2 and TRBJ2-7, the complete variable domain is GAGVSQSPSNKVTEKGKDVELRCDPISGHTALYWYRQSLGQGLEFLIYFQGNSAPDKSGLPSDRFSAERTGGSVSTLTIQRTQQEDSAVYLCASSLRGRNEQYFGPGTRLTVT.

There are many counts of this clone. Read sequence stops 3 residues before the CDR3 end, and the germline J gene provides the missing end. The V and J genes are TRBV2 and TRBJ1-5; TRBD1 aligns across 10 bases. This CDR3 contains 15 residues. Germline V gene lookup returns CDR1 SNHLY and CDR2 FYNNEI. J was trimmed by 5 bases and V by 6 bases; bases with no gene match: 7. The covered CDR3 bases are TGTGCCAGCAGGGCCGGGACAGGGGTACATCAGCCC. Residues: CASRAGTGVHQP. The full CDR3 sequence reads CASRAGTGVHQPQHF.

This clone was seen repeatedly, ten times or more. From the germline J gene comes the end of the CDR3, since the read stops 3 residues before it. V and J are TRBV20-1 and TRBJ2-3, with a possible D match to TRBD2 (6 bases). Germline V gives CDR1 DFQATT, CDR2 SNEGSKA (reference sequence). The CDR3 consists of 14 residues. Deletions cut 5 bases from V and 0 bases from J, with 12 bases between. The CDR3: CSAGPSGSTDTQYF. Incomplete CDR3 DNA: TGCAGTGCTGGCCCCAGCGGGAGCACAGATACG.

There are many counts of this clone. The read ends 3 residues early relative to the CDR3; the germline J gene fills the gap. The chain couples TRBV30 to TRBJ1-1; D unresolved. Germline V gene data show CDR1 as GTSNPN and CDR2 as SVGIG (reference sequence). There are 15 residues in the CDR3. The V end lost 4 bases, the J end lost 6 bases, and 21 bases lay between the germline ends. Incomplete CDR3 DNA: TGTGCCTGGATTGTACCTCCCTTGTTAAGCGCTGAA. Its protein product is CAWIVPPLLSAE. The CDR3, in full, reads CAWIVPPLLSAEAFF.

Comments on this clone: The observed sequence ends 3 residues before the CDR3 terminus, with the missing tail filled in from the germline J gene. The rearrangement links TRBV6-1 to TRBJ2-7, with 9 bases that match TRBD1. In germline, CDR1 is MNHNS, CDR2 SASEGT. The CDR3 consists of 15 residues. Losses at the gene ends were 4 bases for V and 5 bases for J; bases not matched to a gene: 9. The covered CDR3 bases are TGTGCCAGCAGTGTAAAAGGGACAGGGTTAGACGAG. It encodes CASSVKGTGLDE. The full CDR3 reads CASSVKGTGLDEQYF.

This clone was seen at least ten times. The DNA ends 3 residues before the CDR3 does, and the rest of the CDR3 is filled in from the germline J gene. The chain uses TRBV14 and TRBJ1-1; 7 nucleotides align to TRBD1. The length of the CDR3 is 13 residues. Germline CDR1 SGHDN, CDR2 FVKESK. CDR3 sequence reads: CASSRDRVLEAFF. CDR3 DNA (partial): TGTGCCAGCAGCCGAGACAGGGTTCTCGAG.

This clone was observed many times. The CDR3 end falls 3 residues outside the read, so it is completed with the germline J gene. The sample has other DNA sequences that encode this CDR3 too. V usage is TRBV5-1 and J usage is TRBJ2-1; 7 bases are a match to TRBD2. Losses at the gene ends were 0 bases for V and 8 bases for J; bases not matched to a gene: 8. The length of the CDR3 is 15 residues. Germline assignment: CDR1 SGHRS and CDR2 YFSETQ. This CDR3 is CASSLGGGSADEQFF. Incomplete CDR3 DNA: TGCGCCAGCAGCTTGGGAGGCGGGAGTGCTGATGAG.

A few counts support this clone. The CDR3 is cut off 3 residues early in the read; its end comes from the germline J gene. The chain carries TRBV7-9 and TRBJ2-2, with D possibly TRBD2 on 6 matching bases. CDR1 is SEHNR, CDR2 FQNEAQ, per germline (reference sequence). V gave up 1 base and J gave up 5 bases, with 11 bases separating them. The CDR3 is 15 residues long. CDR3: CASSLGGVGTGELFF. The CDR3 bases that were read are TGTGCCAGCAGCTTAGGCGGGGTCGGGACCGGGGAG.

As regards this clone: The missing CDR3 end, 3 residues past where the read stops, is filled in from the germline J gene. V and J are TRBV2 and TRBJ2-3, with D uncertain. There are 15 residues in the CDR3. The germline CDR1 and CDR2 sequences are SNHLY and FYNNEI. Trimming removed 3 bases from V and 0 bases from J, with 10 bases in between. The CDR3 here is CASSDSSPSTDTQYF. The CDR3 bases that were read are TGTGCCAGCAGTGACTCTTCCCCTAGCACAGATACG.

Points on this clone: The read terminates 3 residues ahead of where the CDR3 ends, so the germline J gene completes it. The J gene is TRBJ2-7, the V gene TRBV6-1; maybe TRBD2 (6 bases). V lost 3 bases, J lost 3 bases, and 18 bases lay in between. The CDR3 spans 16 residues. Germline lookup yields CDR1 MNHNS and CDR2 SASEGT. The CDR3 is CASSDGGNYEDYEQYF. The sequenced CDR3 bases are TGTGCCAGCAGTGATGGCGGGAACTACGAAGACTACGAG.

This clone was counted ten times or more. Read data end 3 residues before the CDR3 end; the end is taken from the germline J gene. This chain uses TRBV29-1 with TRBJ1-1; tentative D call: TRBD1 (6 bases). Germline V gives CDR1 SQVTM, CDR2 ANQGSEA. Trimming removed 6 bases from V and 6 bases from J, with 14 bases in between. This CDR3 has 12 amino acids. CDR3 DNA, as far as it was read: TGCAGCGTCCAGGGGCCCAAGGCTGAA. It encodes CSVQGPKAE. In full, the CDR3 reads CSVQGPKAEAFF.

Details on this clone: The missing CDR3 end, 3 residues past where the read stops, is filled in from the germline J gene. V is TRBV2 and J is TRBJ2-7, with 9 bases lining up with TRBD1. This CDR3 has 14 residues. Germline trimming cut 7 bases from V and 3 bases from J; bases unmatched to any gene: 7. Germline CDR1 SNHLY, CDR2 FYNNEI. CDR3 region: CASKRPGQGYEQYF. Incomplete CDR3 DNA: TGTGCCAGCAAACGCCCGGGACAGGGCTACGAG.

This clone was detected many times. The DNA ends 3 residues before the CDR3 does, and the rest of the CDR3 is filled in from the germline J gene. The chain uses TRBV29-1 and TRBJ1-5; unclear D gene. Germline CDR1 SQVTM, CDR2 ANQGSEA. This CDR3 has 12 amino acids. Trimming cost V 7 bases and J 9 bases, with 16 bases left between them. The DNA read from the CDR3 is TGCAGCGCCGCAGCGGACCGAGGGCCC. It codes for CSAAADRGP. The full CDR3 protein is CSAAADRGPQHF. Looking up the rest from reference TRBV29-1 and TRBJ1-5 gives the full variable domain: SAVISQKPSRDICQRGTSLTIQCQVDSQVTMMFWYRQQPGQSLTLIATANQGSEATYESGFVIDKFPISRPNLTFSTLTVSNMSPEDSSIYLCSAAADRGPQHFGDGTRLSIL.

This clone was seen more than once but under ten times. The CDR3 end falls 3 residues outside the read, so it is completed with the germline J gene. The rearrangement uses TRBV2 and TRBJ1-6; the match to TRBD1 covers 7 bases. CDR1 is SNHLY, CDR2 FYNNEI, per germline. V was clipped by 8 bases and J by 7 bases; unmatched bases: 11. The CDR3 loop spans 15 amino acids. This chain's CDR3 is CASRGQPLENSPLHF. Incomplete CDR3 DNA: TGTGCCAGCCGGGGACAGCCTCTTGAGAATTCACCC.

On this clone: The CDR3 extends 3 residues past the end of the read, so its final part is completed from the germline J gene. The chain combines TRBV6-2 or TRBV6-3 with TRBJ2-7, with 11 nucleotides matching TRBD1. V shed 1 base, J shed 3 bases, and the junction held 2 bases outside the gene matches. The CDR3 is 15 amino acids. Looked up from germline, CDR1 is MNHEY and CDR2 is SVGEGT. The part of the CDR3 DNA that was read is TGTGCCAGCAGTTACTTTGGGACAGGGGGCTACGAG. Translation: CASSYFGTGGYE. The CDR3 in full is CASSYFGTGGYEQYF.

The table lists this clone with a few counts. The read comes to an end 3 residues before the CDR3 does, leaving the germline J gene to fill in the end. J is TRBJ2-1 and V is TRBV2, with 13 bases aligning to TRBD2. Per germline, CDR1 SNHLY and CDR2 FYNNEI. This CDR3 is built from 17 residues. V shed 6 bases, J shed 2 bases, and the junction held 7 bases outside the gene matches. CDR3 sequence reads: CASRRLAGGNAYNEQFF. CDR3 DNA (partial): TGTGCCAGCAGACGACTAGCGGGAGGTAACGCCTACAATGAG.

This clone was seen at least ten times. The read ends 3 residues early relative to the CDR3; the germline J gene fills the gap. The gene calls are TRBV30 and TRBJ2-7; 9 bases line up with TRBD1. With V trimmed by 1 base and J by 3 bases, 10 bases remained unmatched. The CDR3 length is 16 residues. Germline V gives CDR1 GTSNPN, CDR2 SVGIG (reference sequence). The CDR3 reads CAWSATGTGRFYEQYF. CDR3 DNA, as far as it was read: TGTGCCTGGAGTGCCACCGGGACAGGGAGATTCTACGAG.

This clone was counted a few times. The read ends 3 residues before the CDR3 terminus; that terminus is restored from the germline J gene. The gene calls are TRBV19 and TRBJ1-5; TRBD1 matches 12 bases. Germline V gene sequence: CDR1 LNHDA, CDR2 SQIVND (reference sequence). The ends lost 6 bases at V and 2 bases at J; junction bases unmatched: 8. The length of the CDR3 is 17 residues. The CDR3 loop is CASSRGQGAVGNQPQHF. The DNA read from the CDR3 is TGTGCCAGTAGCCGGGGACAGGGGGCGGTTGGCAATCAGCCC.